The rows below give T cell receptor beta chains drawn from one sample of a study of blood T cell repertoires in COVID-19. TCRdb's copy holds only in-frame clones and misses some; the assay was immunoSEQ multiplex PCR. The sample lists about 130,000 clones; 86% were seen once. Sequences were obtained from peripheral blood. The source of these receptors is a human donor in a cohort sampled during active COVID-19. The CDR3 runs from the conserved cysteine through the conserved F or W. D genes are given only for firm matches. Only part of the rows carry a size: once, few, many, or a class if the clone is expanded.

v_gene	d_gene	abundance	j_gene	CDR3aa	CDR3nt
TRBV5-1	-	-	TRBJ2-3	CASRLGQYTDTQYF	TGCGCCAGCAGGTTAGGACAGTACACAGATACGCAGTATTTT
TRBV3-1/TRBV3-2	TRBD2	few	TRBJ2-2	CASSRSGRETGELFF	TGTGCCAGCAGCCGTAGCGGGAGGGAAACCGGGGAGCTGTTTTTT
TRBV5-6	-	-	TRBJ2-1	CASSLAGTSYNEQFF	TGTGCCAGCAGCTTGGCCGGGACATCGTACAATGAGCAGTTCTTC
TRBV2	TRBD1	-	TRBJ2-1	CASSRDRVNEQFF	TGTGCCAGCAGTAGGGACAGGGTCAATGAGCAGTTCTTC
TRBV30	-	once	TRBJ2-2	CAWREGQSAGELFF	TGTGCCTGGAGGGAGGGACAGAGCGCCGGGGAGCTGTTTTTT
TRBV11-2	-	-	TRBJ1-3	CASSLERGTGNTIYF	TGTGCCAGCAGCTTAGAACGCGGGACTGGAAACACCATATATTTT
TRBV18	-	-	TRBJ2-7	CASSPNRDASEQYF	TGTGCCAGCTCACCAAACAGGGACGCATCCGAGCAGTACTTC
TRBV12-3/TRBV12-4	-	-	TRBJ2-5	CASSSRAQGQYF	TGTGCCAGCAGTTCCCGGGCTCAGGGCCAGTACTTC
TRBV6-1	TRBD1	-	TRBJ2-5	CASSERWAGGETQYF	TGTGCCAGCAGTGAAAGGTGGGCAGGGGGAGAGACCCAGTACTTC
TRBV20-1	TRBD1	-	TRBJ2-3	CSASPSGGDTDTQYF	TGCAGTGCTAGTCCATCAGGGGGCGACACAGATACGCAGTATTTT
TRBV19	-	-	TRBJ2-7	CASRRSINTYEQYF	TGTGCCAGTAGGCGGTCGATTAACACCTACGAGCAGTACTTC
TRBV2	-	once	TRBJ2-1	CAGGGFSSYNEQFF	TGTGCCGGGGGAGGCTTTAGCTCCTACAATGAGCAGTTCTTC
TRBV6-5	-	-	TRBJ2-2	CASSYLNTGELFF	TGTGCCAGCAGTTACCTAAACACCGGGGAGCTGTTTTTT
TRBV15	TRBD1	-	TRBJ2-4	CATSRDRRDRGLKYF	TGTGCCACCAGCAGAGATCGCAGGGACAGGGGGCTTAAGTACTTC
TRBV19	-	few	TRBJ1-4	CASTPSTGGAEKLFF	TGTGCCAGTACTCCTTCGACAGGAGGTGCAGAAAAACTGTTTTTT
TRBV5-1	-	-	TRBJ2-1	CASSSGASLVYNEQFF	TGCGCCAGCAGCTCAGGGGCCTCACTAGTTTACAATGAGCAGTTCTTC
TRBV27	-	-	TRBJ1-2	CASSLRFTGDYGYTF	TGTGCCAGCAGTTTAAGGTTCACAGGCGACTATGGCTACACCTTC
TRBV20-1	-	-	TRBJ1-1	CSAILGEAFF	TGCAGTGCTATCCTCGGTGAAGCTTTCTTT
TRBV18	TRBD1	once	TRBJ2-7	CASSLGQGDYEQYF	TGTGCCAGCTCACTGGGACAGGGGGACTACGAGCAGTACTTC
TRBV6-2/TRBV6-3	-	-	TRBJ2-3	CASSPQTVANTQYF	TGTGCCAGCAGTCCCCAAACAGTTGCTAATACGCAGTATTTT
TRBV5-8	TRBD1	-	TRBJ2-2	CASSIGTGDVGELFF	TGTGCCAGCAGCATCGGGACAGGGGACGTCGGGGAGCTGTTTTTT
TRBV7-3	TRBD1	-	TRBJ1-1	CASSFVQGAEAFF	TGTGCCAGCAGCTTTGTACAGGGGGCTGAAGCTTTCTTT
TRBV3-1/TRBV3-2	-	-	TRBJ2-7	CASSQSYEQYF	TGTGCCAGCAGCCAGAGCTACGAGCAGTACTTC
TRBV7-2	-	-	TRBJ1-1	CASSPPGLRNTEAFF	TGTGCCAGCAGCCCCCCGGGACTTCGGAACACTGAAGCTTTCTTT